This T cell receptor (beta chain) was found in a study of OX40 agonist ivuxolimab in advanced cancers. Overall study: In three patients, partial responses were observed, one with hepatocellular carcinoma and two with cutaneous melanoma. Findings and limits, study-wide: CD4+ and CD8+ blood T cells expanded clonally by week 6 at 0.1 to 3.0 mg/kg.

Comments on this clone: Its antigen is not known.

The table came from immunoSEQ multiplex PCR; TCRdb's copy has only in-frame clones and leaves some out. Found here are more than 65,000 clones, more than 70% of them singletons; the top ten hold 2% to 2.5%. CDR1 is MNHEY and CDR2 is SMNVEV in the germline V gene (reference sequence). Deletions cut 2 bases from V and 7 bases from J, with 9 bases between. CDR3 length: 13 residues. The receptor was isolated from an adult with an advanced solid tumor such as melanoma, head and neck, liver or kidney cancer. The chain combines TRBV27 with TRBJ2-1; D remains ambiguous. This sample comprised CD4+ or CD8+ T cells sorted from blood, obtained in a trial of the OX40 agonist ivuxolimab. CDR3 amino acids: CASSLGGRNEQFF. In nucleotides, the CDR3 is TGTGCCAGCAGTTTAGGTGGTCGGAATGAGCAGTTCTTC.